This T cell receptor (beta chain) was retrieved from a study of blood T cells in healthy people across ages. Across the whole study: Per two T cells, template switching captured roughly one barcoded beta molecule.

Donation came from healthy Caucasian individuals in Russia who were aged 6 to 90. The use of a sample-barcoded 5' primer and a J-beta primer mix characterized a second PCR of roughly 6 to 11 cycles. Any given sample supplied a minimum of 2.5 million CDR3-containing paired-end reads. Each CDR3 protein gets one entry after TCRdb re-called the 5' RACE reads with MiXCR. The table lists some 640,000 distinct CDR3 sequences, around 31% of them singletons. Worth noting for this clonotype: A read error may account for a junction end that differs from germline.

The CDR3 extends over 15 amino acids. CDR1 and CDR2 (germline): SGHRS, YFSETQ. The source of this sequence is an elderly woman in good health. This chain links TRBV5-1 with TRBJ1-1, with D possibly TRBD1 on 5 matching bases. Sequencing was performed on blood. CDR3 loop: CASSFGDVPRTETFF. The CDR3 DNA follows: TGCGCCAGCAGCTTTGGGGACGTCCCGAGGACTGAAACTTTCTTT.